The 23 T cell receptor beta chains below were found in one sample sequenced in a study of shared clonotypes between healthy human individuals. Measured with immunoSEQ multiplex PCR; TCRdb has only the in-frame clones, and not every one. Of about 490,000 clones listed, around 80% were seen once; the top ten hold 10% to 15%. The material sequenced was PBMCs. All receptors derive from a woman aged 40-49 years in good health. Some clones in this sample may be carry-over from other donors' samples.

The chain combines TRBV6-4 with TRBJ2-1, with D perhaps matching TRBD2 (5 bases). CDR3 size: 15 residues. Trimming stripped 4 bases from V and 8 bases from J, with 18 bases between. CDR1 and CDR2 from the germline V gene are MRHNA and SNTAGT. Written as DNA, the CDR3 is TGTGCCAGCAGTGTGGAGCGGAGTGGGTCCGATGAGCAGTTCTTC. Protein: CASSVERSGSDEQFF.

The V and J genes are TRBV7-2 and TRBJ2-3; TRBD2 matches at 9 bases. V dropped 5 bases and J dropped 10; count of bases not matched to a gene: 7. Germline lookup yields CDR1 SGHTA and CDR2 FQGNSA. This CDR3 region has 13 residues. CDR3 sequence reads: CASSGNSGRAQYF. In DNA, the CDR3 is TGTGCCAGCAGCGGAAATAGCGGGAGAGCGCAGTATTTT.

CDR3 DNA sequence: TGTGCCAGCAGTTTATGGACTAGCGGGAACCACAATGAGCAGTTCTTC. This encodes CASSLWTSGNHNEQFF. The rearrangement joins TRBV28 to TRBJ2-1; the match to TRBD2 covers 11 bases. CDR1 is MDHEN and CDR2 is SYDVKM in the germline V gene. J was trimmed by 5 bases and V by 0 bases; bases with no gene match: 3. The CDR3 has 16 residues.

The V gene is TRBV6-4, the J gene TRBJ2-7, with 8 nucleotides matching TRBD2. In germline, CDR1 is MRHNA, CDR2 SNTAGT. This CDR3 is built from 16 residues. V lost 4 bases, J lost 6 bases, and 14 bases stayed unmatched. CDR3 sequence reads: CASSALAGSALVEQYF. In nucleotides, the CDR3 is TGTGCCAGCAGTGCGCTAGCGGGCTCGGCATTGGTCGAGCAGTACTTC.

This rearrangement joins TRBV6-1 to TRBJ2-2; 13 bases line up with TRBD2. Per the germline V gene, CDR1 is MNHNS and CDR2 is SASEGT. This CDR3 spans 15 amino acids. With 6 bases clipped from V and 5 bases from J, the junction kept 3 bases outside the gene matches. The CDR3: CASSRTSGSTGELFF. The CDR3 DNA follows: TGTGCCAGCAGCCGGACTAGCGGGAGTACCGGGGAGCTGTTTTTT.

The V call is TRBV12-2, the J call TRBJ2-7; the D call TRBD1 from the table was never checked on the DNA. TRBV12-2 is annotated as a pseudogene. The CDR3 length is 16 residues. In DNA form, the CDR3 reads TGTGCAAGTCGCTTAGCGCAGGTCGGATTCGCCTACGAGCAGTACTTC. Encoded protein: CASRLAQVGFAYEQYF.

CDR3 DNA sequence: TGTGCCAGCAGCCTTTCCGGGACTACCTCCTACGAGCAGTACTTC. Protein sequence: CASSLSGTTSYEQYF. The chain joins TRBV28 to TRBJ2-7; 7 bases are shared with TRBD2. The trim removed 6 bases at V and 0 bases at J, leaving 8 bases unmatched. The CDR3 contains 15 residues. CDR1 is MDHEN and CDR2 is SYDVKM in the germline V gene. Full variable domain (missing parts from reference TRBV28 and TRBJ2-7): DVKVTQSSRYLVKRTGEKVFLECVQDMDHENMFWYRQDPGLGLRLIYFSYDVKMKEKGDIPEGYSVSREKKERFSLILESASTNQTSMYLCASSLSGTTSYEQYFGPGTRLTVT.

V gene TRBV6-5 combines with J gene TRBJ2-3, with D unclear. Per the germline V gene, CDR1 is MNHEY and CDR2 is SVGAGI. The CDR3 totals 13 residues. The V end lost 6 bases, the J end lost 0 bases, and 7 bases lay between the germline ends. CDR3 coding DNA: TGTGCCAGCAGGGGCCGAAGCACAGATACGCAGTATTTT. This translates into CASRGRSTDTQYF.

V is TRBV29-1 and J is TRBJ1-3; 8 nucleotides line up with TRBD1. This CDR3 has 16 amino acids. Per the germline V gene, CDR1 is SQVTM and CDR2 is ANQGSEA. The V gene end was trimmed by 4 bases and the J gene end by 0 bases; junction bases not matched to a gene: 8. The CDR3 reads CSVGMGQDLSGNTIYF. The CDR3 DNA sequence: TGCAGCGTTGGGATGGGACAGGACCTCTCTGGAAACACCATATATTTT.

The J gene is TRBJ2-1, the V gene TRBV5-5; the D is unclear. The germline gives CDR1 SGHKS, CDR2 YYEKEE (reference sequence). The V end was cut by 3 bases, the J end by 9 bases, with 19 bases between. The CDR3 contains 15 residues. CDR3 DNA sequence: TGTGCCAGCAGCTCAGAAACAGTGTCAATGGGTGAGCAGTTCTTC. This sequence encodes CASSSETVSMGEQFF.

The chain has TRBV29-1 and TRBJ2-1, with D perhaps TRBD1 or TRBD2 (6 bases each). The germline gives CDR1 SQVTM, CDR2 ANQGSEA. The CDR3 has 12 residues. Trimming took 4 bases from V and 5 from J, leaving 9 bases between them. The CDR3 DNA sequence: TGCAGCGTTGGGAGGGGGGACAATGAGCAGTTCTTC. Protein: CSVGRGDNEQFF.

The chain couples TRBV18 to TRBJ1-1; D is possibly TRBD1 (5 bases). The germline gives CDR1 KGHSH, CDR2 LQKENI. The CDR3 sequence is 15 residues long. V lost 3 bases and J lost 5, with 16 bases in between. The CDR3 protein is CASSPGYGGGTEAFF. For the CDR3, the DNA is TGTGCCAGCTCACCGGGTTACGGGGGAGGGACTGAAGCTTTCTTT.

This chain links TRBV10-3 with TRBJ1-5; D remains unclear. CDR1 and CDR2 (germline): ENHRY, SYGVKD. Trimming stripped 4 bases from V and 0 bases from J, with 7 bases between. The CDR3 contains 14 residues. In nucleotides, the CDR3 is TGTGCCATCAGTGGGACGGTTAGCAATCAGCCCCAGCATTTT. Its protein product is CAISGTVSNQPQHF.

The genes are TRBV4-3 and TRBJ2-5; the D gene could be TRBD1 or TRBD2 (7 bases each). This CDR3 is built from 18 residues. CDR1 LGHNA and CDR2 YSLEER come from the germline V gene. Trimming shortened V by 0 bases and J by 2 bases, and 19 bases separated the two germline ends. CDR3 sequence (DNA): TGCGCCAGCAGCCAAGATTTCCTTTCAGGGGGGGGACAAGAGACCCAGTACTTC. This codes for CASSQDFLSGGGQETQYF.

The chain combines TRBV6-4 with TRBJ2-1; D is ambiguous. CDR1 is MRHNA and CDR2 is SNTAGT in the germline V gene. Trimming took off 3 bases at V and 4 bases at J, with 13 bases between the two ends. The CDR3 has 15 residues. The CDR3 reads CASSEVADPYNEQFF. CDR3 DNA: TGTGCCAGCAGTGAGGTAGCAGACCCTTACAATGAGCAGTTCTTC.

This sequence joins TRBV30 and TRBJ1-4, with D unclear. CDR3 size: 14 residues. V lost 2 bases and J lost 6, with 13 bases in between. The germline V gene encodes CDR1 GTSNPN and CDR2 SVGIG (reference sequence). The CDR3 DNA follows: TGTGCCTGGAGTTCTGTAAGTGTGGATGAAAAACTGTTTTTT. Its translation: CAWSSVSVDEKLFF.

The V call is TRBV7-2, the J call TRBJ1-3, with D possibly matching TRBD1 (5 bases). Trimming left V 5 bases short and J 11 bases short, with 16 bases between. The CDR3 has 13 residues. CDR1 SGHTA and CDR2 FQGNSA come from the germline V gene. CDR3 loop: CASSPDLGGSIYF. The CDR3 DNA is TGTGCCAGCAGCCCCGACTTGGGGGGATCCATATATTTT.

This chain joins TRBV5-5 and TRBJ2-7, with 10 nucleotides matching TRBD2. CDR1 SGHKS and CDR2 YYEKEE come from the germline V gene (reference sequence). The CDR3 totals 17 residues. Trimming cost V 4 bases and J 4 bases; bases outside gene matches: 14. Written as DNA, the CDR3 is TGTGCCAGCAGCCCGCAGGGGCTAGCGGGAGATCCGTACGAGCAGTACTTC. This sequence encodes CASSPQGLAGDPYEQYF.

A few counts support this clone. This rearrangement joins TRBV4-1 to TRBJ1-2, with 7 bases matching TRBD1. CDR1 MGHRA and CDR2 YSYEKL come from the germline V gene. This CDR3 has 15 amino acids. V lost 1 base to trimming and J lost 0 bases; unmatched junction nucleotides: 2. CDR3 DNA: TGCGCCAGCAGCCAAGGCGACAGGGCTAACTATGGCTACACCTTC. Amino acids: CASSQGDRANYGYTF.

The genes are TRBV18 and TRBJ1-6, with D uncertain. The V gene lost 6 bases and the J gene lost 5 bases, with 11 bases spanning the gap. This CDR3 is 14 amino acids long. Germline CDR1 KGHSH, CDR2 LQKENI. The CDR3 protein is CASSRERNNSPLHF. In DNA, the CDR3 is TGTGCCAGCTCCCGTGAACGGAATAATTCACCCCTCCACTTT.

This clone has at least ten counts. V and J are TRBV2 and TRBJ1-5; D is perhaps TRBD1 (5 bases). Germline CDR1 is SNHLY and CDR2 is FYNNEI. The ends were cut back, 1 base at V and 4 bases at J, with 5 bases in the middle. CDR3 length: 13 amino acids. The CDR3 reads CASSEDRNQPQHF. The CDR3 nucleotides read TGTGCCAGCAGTGAAGACAGGAATCAGCCCCAGCATTTT.

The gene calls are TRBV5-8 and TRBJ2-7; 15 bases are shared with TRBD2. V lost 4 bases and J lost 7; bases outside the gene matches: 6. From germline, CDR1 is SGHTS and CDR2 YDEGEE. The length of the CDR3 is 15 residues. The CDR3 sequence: CASSPGTSGRREQYF. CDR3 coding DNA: TGTGCCAGCAGCCCCGGGACTAGCGGGAGGAGGGAGCAGTACTTC.

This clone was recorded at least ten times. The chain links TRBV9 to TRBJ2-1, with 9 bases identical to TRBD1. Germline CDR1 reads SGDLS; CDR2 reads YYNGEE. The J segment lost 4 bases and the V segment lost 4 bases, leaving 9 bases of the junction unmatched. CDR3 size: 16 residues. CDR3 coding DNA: TGTGCCAGCAGCTCCTCCGGGACAGGGATTTACAATGAGCAGTTCTTC. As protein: CASSSSGTGIYNEQFF.